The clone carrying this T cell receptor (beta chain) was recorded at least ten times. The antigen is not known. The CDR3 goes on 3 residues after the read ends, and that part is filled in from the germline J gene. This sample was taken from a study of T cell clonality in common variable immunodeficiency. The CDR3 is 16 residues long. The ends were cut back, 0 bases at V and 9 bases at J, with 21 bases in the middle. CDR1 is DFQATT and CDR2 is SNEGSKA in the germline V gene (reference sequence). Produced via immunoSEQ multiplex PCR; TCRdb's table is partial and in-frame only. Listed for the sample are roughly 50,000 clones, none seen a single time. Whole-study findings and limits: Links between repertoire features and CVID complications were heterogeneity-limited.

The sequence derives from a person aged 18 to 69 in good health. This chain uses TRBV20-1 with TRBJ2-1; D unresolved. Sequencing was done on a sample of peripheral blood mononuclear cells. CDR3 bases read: TGCAGTGCTAGAGATATCGTGGCTTCCACGGCAGGTGAG. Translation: CSARDIVASTAGE. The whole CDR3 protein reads CSARDIVASTAGEQFF.